Ten or more counts support the clone carrying this TCR beta chain. TCRdb reprocessed the RT-PCR reads via MiXCR and lists one record per CDR3 protein. The sample has a few hundred thousand distinct CDR3 sequences; approximately 10% are singletons. The entry originates in a study of response to subunit inactivated influenza vaccine. Trimming shortened V by 6 bases and J by 15 bases, and 18 bases separated the two germline ends. The CDR3 contains 12 residues. This sample was also put to use in a study of T cells expressing NK-cell markers. This second report adds: Template switching by 5'RACE with UMIs generated the TCR beta cDNA.

The chain recombines TRBV12-3 or TRBV12-4 with TRBJ2-1; perhaps D is TRBD1 or TRBD2 (5 bases each). This TCR was recovered from a man aged 50 to 60 who received an inactivated influenza vaccine. This material consisted of PBMCs from blood, taken on the day of vaccination. CDR3 nucleotide sequence: TGTGCCAGCAGGGATCCGGGACCCACTGTGTTCTTC. Translating it yields CASRDPGPTVFF.